One T cell receptor (beta chain) is described in this entry. Germline lookup yields CDR1 SGHDN and CDR2 FVKESK. J lost 1 base, V lost 3 bases, and 4 bases had no gene match. The CDR3 has 15 residues. This sample stems from a study of blood T cell repertoires in COVID-19. Sequencing used immunoSEQ multiplex PCR; TCRdb keeps in-frame clones, though not all of them. The sample yields roughly 100,000 clones, roughly nine tenths seen once. This sequence was found in a human donor in a cohort sampled during active COVID-19. Input material: peripheral blood. V and J are TRBV14 and TRBJ2-5; 8 bases line up with TRBD1. CDR3 amino acids: CASSHPQGGQETQYF. The CDR3 region has the DNA TGTGCCAGCAGCCACCCACAGGGGGGCCAAGAGACCCAGTACTTC.